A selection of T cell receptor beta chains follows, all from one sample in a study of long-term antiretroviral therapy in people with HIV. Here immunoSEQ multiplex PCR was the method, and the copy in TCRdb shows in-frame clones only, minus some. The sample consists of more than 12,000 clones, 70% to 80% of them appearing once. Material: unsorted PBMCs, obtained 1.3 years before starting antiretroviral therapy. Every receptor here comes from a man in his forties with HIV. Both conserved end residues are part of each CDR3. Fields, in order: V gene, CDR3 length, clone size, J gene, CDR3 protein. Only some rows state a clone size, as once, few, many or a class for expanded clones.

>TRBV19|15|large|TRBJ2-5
CASSMRTEPQETQYF
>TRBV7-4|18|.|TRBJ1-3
CAGGHGLRVLCSGNTIYF
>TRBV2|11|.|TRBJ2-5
CASNSGETQYF
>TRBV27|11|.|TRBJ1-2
CASRDKYGYTF
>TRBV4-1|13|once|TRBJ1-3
CASSPTGGNTIYF
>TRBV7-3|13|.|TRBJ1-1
CASSLYGNTEAFF
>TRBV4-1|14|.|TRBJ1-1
CASSQTTENTEAFF
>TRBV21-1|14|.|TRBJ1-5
CASSKFLRNQPQHF
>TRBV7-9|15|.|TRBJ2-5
CASSLSGGGGETQYF
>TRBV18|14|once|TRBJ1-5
CASSPGHSNQPQHF
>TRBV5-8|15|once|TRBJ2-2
CASSLYVAGTGELFF
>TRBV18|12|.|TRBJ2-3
CASSPGADTQYF
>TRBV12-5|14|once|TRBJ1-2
CASGPPSSNYGYTF
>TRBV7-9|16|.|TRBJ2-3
CASSLLEGSRTDTQYF
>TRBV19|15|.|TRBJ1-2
CASSMTVLSGYGYTF
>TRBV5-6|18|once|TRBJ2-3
CASSFLESGGKLTDTQYF
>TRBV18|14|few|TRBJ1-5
CASSPGQSHQPQHF
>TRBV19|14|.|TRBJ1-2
CATLQDRFSYGYTF
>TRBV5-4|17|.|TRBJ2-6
CASSAGGGAAGANVLTF
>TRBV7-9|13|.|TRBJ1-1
CASSSHPQGGAFF
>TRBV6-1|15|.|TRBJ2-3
CASRMGQGRTDTQYF
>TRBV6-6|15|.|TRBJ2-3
CASRGTGGSTDTQYF
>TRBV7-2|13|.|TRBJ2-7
CASSVGTGGKQYF
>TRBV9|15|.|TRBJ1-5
CASSSGTDSNQPQHF
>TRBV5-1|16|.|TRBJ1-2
CASSLTITQGNYGYTF
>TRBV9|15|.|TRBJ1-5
CASSPTDVNIQPQHF
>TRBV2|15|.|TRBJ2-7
CASRSGGKSSYEQYF
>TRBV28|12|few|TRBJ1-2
CASSPAADGYTF